In this sample, the clone carrying this TCR beta chain turned up a few times. The data originate from a study of blood T cell repertoires in COVID-19. Study details: The United States, Italy and Spain provided the acute and convalescent COVID-19 samples. From T cells, B-cell-depleted T cells, or PBMCs came the material, which was cDNA or gDNA.

J gave up 4 bases and V 3 bases, and 5 bases lay outside the gene matches. The germline V gene encodes CDR1 LNHDA and CDR2 SQIVND (reference sequence). CDR3 length: 14 residues. Per the study methods: Reference gene primer amplification gave estimated nucleated cell counts. The method was immunoSEQ multiplex PCR; TCRdb's version includes in-frame clones alone and lacks a portion of them. V, J and clone size are those of that table, while D and trimming were read from the DNA. In the table there are roughly 340,000 clones, about 88% of which are singletons. The sequenced sample was peripheral blood. This sequence joins TRBV19 and TRBJ1-1, with 7 bases lining up with TRBD1. The sequence was collected from an older woman with COVID-19, enrolled during active disease. The CDR3 sequence: CASSIDRAGTEAFF. The CDR3 region has the DNA TGTGCCAGTAGTATCGACAGGGCGGGCACTGAAGCTTTCTTT. Using reference TRBV19 and TRBJ1-1 for the parts outside the CDR3, the full variable domain is DGGITQSPKYLFRKEGQNVTLSCEQNLNHDAMYWYRQDPGQGLRLIYYSQIVNDFQKGDIAEGYSVSREKKESFPLTVTSAQKNPTAFYLCASSIDRAGTEAFFGQGTRLTVV.